What follows is one TCR beta chain and its context. Its target antigen remains unknown. No per-base quality is available; no much larger clone lies one base away. This sample is part of a study of T cell responses to AZD1222 COVID-19 vaccine listed by TCRdb under 2021. Study-wide context: AZD1222 recipients with second doses at about 4 weeks or about 12 weeks were pooled, because spike-specific TCR depth and breadth did not differ between schedules. Enrollment into the trials was organized by age into subgroups of 18-55, 56-69 and 70-plus years, and those subgroups contained roughly 140, 27 and 60 TCR-sequenced participants, respectively. A total of 233 trial participants underwent TCR sequencing, of whom about 200 received two doses of AZD1222 and some 26 received two doses of the MenACWY control vaccine. Broader findings and caveats from the paper: Only five or six AZD1222 recipients were SARS-CoV-2 seropositive at baseline, limiting conclusions about previously exposed vaccinees. Participants were mostly white British, with more females than males. The authors suggested clonal diversity may have been underestimated. CD4 TCRs associated with the vaccine covered the entire spike protein, and the dominant responses were in regions 160-218 and 743-854. Reportedly, almost half of the unique spike-specific TCRs recognized epitopes lying outside the regions that are mutated in the B.1.351 and B.1.1.7 variants. A significant rise in spike-specific TCR breadth and depth was observed after two AZD1222 doses relative to day 0 and relative to MenACWY recipients. The 56-69-year group was small, and its depth increase did not reach significance, likely because of low power. Because no samples from the day 14 peak response were available, repertoires could be characterized only after the peak T cell response.

V was cut back by 1 base and J by 6 bases, leaving a gap of 8 bases between them. Reading the germline V gene gives CDR1 KGHDR and CDR2 SFDVKD. The CDR3 has 13 amino acids, counting the end cysteine and phenylalanine. Only the CDR3 DNA stays, 39 bases, in frame from base 1. Reading the label with the study, this specimen's time point is: baseline before first vaccination. Vaccinee samples were obtained from the UK trials COV001 and COV002, which included a single-blind randomized controlled phase 2/3 trial of AZD1222 (ChAdOx1 nCoV-19) in healthy adults. For TCRbeta chain sequencing, PBMC samples from trial participants were taken at day 0 and at day 28 after the second dose. The CDR3 regions of human TCRbeta chains were analyzed by immunosequencing. The original methods were these. TCRs in the repertoires were matched against a reference library of SARS-CoV-2-specific TCRs that had been generated with the MIRA antigen-specificity platform. Breadth was defined as the fraction of unique TCRs that were SARS-CoV-2-associated, and depth was defined as the fraction of total T cells that were SARS-CoV-2-associated. Using the MIRA data, each spike-specific TCR was mapped to the spike region that the TCR reacts to and placed in a CD4 or CD8 class. Log10-transformed breadth and depth values were compared by one-way ANOVA with Sidak's multiple comparisons tests. Imported from immuneACCESS, the table was reduced by TCRdb to in-frame sequences with V and J called. These copies leave out some clones; in studies compared against another copy, an unresolved V gene accounts for under half, and the cause of the remainder is not known. The V and J calls and clone size were taken over from that table, and D and trimming were inferred from the DNA. For this sample there are 150,000 or so clones; approximately 94% appear just once. The ten top clones hold about 9% of the sample.

The sequencing here drew on peripheral blood, taken on day 0 of AZD1222 vaccination. The chain employs TRBV24-1 and TRBJ1-2, with a weak D call of TRBD1 (5 bases match). This clonotype was obtained from an adult in good health. In nucleotide form, the sequence is TGTGCCACCAGTGATTTTGGGGGGAATGGCTACACCTTC. This sequence encodes CATSDFGGNGYTF.